This note documents a single TCR beta chain sequence. What it binds is unknown. The data derive from a study of metastatic and nonmetastatic thyroid tumors. Study-level findings and limits: Reports indicated that malignant thyroid tumors showed significantly higher TCR beta diversity than benign nodules did, in blood and tumor.

Germline CDR1 reads SGHDN; CDR2 reads FVKESK. This CDR3 has 16 amino acids. V shed 4 bases and J 2 bases; nucleotides not matched to a gene: 4. TCRdb re-analyzed the PCR reads using MiXCR. The sample shows 26,000 or so clones, 3.7% of them seen only once. Patients had received no treatment of any kind before thyroid surgery. This clonotype was obtained from a male donor with papillary thyroid cancer or a benign thyroid nodule (not recorded which). Some clones in this sample may be carry-over from other donors' samples. The chain recombines TRBV14 with TRBJ2-3; 12 nucleotides match TRBD2. Sequenced input: blood. CDR3 nucleotides: TGTGCCAGCAGCCTCCGACTAGCGGGGGCCACAGATACGCAGTATTTT. Amino acids: CASSLRLAGATDTQYF.